This TCR beta chain was identified in a study of T-cell memory formation after mild COVID-19. Study as a whole: The study found TCR clusters largely donor specific.

TCRdb used MiXCR to reprocess the 5' RACE reads, holding one entry per CDR3 protein. The table records around 250,000 distinct CDR3 sequences, around 17% of them present only once. Study observations and caveats: Whether second-wave clones peaking at day 37 were SARS-CoV-2 specific went unconfirmed.

Remarks on this clonotype: Its antigen is undetermined.

CDR1 and CDR2 from the germline V gene are SGDLS and YYNGEE. The V gene end was trimmed by 4 bases and the J gene end by 4 bases; junction bases not matched to a gene: 12. The CDR3 contains 16 residues. This chain uses TRBV9 with TRBJ1-1; 8 bases map to TRBD1. Sequencing was done on a sample of PBMCs or a T cell subset sorted from them (not recorded which). The source of this sequence is a man aged 18 to 30 who had mild COVID-19 (a few samples of this study predate the infection). Cell type and time point are not known. CDR3 bases: TGTGCCAGCAGCCCCCGGACAGGGATGATTGCCACTGAAGCTTTCTTT. Its translation: CASSPRTGMIATEAFF.